Below, 23 T cell receptor beta chains from the same sample are listed, as sequenced in a study of beta chain features in type 1 diabetes. cDNA synthesis used the whole RNA isolate, giving expressed TCRB sequences. TCRdb's copy holds only in-frame clones and misses some; the assay was immunoSEQ multiplex PCR. This sample carries tens of thousands of clones, around a third of them seen once, and the ten largest clones take roughly 0.44%. The source material was stem cell memory CD4+ T cells from blood. These receptors were taken from a woman under 30 in good health.

This chain links TRBV7-6 with TRBJ2-3; TRBD1 is a possible D gene (6 bases). V was pared by 0 bases and J by 5 bases, with 12 bases between. This CDR3 comprises 15 residues. Germline V lookup: CDR1 SGHVS, CDR2 FNYEAQ. The CDR3 sequence: CASSLARGGKDTQYF. The CDR3 DNA sequence: TGTGCCAGCAGCTTAGCCCGAGGGGGTAAAGATACGCAGTATTTT.

The chain combines TRBV5-1 with TRBJ2-1, with 13 nucleotides matching TRBD2. V shed 4 bases and J 4 bases; nucleotides not matched to a gene: 5. The germline CDR1 and CDR2 sequences are SGHRS and YFSETQ. The CDR3 is 16 amino acids. In DNA form, the CDR3 reads TGCGCCAGCAGCAGAGGGACTAGCGGGACTTACAATGAGCAGTTCTTC. This gives the protein CASSRGTSGTYNEQFF.

Only a few counts were recorded for this clone. This sequence joins TRBV5-4 and TRBJ2-5; 12 bases align to TRBD2. Trimming cost V 0 bases and J 2 bases; bases outside gene matches: 5. Germline V gene data show CDR1 as SGHNT and CDR2 as YYREEE (reference sequence). The CDR3 loop spans 17 amino acids. The CDR3 bases are TGTGCCAGCAGCTTGGCTAGCGGGGGGGGTTATCAAGAGACCCAGTACTTC. This codes for CASSLASGGGYQETQYF.

Only a few counts were recorded for this clone. The chain carries TRBV6-5 and TRBJ1-5; maybe TRBD1 (6 bases). Trimming pared 8 bases from V and 2 bases from J, leaving 13 bases between. CDR1 is MNHEY, CDR2 SVGAGI, per germline. The CDR3 is made up of 14 amino acids. CDR3 protein: CASWGGRGNQPQHF. The CDR3, as DNA: TGTGCCAGCTGGGGGGGCAGAGGCAATCAGCCCCAGCATTTT.

DNA for the CDR3: TGCGCCAGCAGCTTGGCCACAGGGGGCGGCTATGGCTACACCTTC. The encoded protein is CASSLATGGGYGYTF. V is TRBV5-1 and J is TRBJ1-2; 9 bases are a match to TRBD1. This CDR3 spans 15 amino acids. Trimming at V came to 0 bases and at J to 4 bases, leaving 4 bases not matched to a gene. From germline, CDR1 is SGHRS and CDR2 YFSETQ.

The V gene is TRBV30, the J gene TRBJ1-2; D unresolved. V was shortened by 0 bases and J by 4 bases, with 12 bases between the two germline ends. CDR1 and CDR2 (germline): GTSNPN, SVGIG (reference sequence). The CDR3 consists of 14 residues. The CDR3 DNA follows: TGTGCCTGGAGTGTACCGGGTTCTTTCTATGGCTACACCTTC. It is translated as CAWSVPGSFYGYTF.

This rearrangement joins TRBV5-4 to TRBJ1-1; D is uncertain. The CDR3 loop spans 12 amino acids. The germline V gene has CDR1 SGHNT and CDR2 YYREEE (reference sequence). Trimming removed 1 base at V and 7 bases at J, with 8 bases between. In DNA, the CDR3 is TGTGCCAGCAGCTTGCGCGGATTTGAAGCTTTCTTT. Residues: CASSLRGFEAFF. The full variable domain, rest sourced from reference TRBV5-4 and TRBJ1-1, is ETGVTQSPTHLIKTRGQQVTLRCSSQSGHNTVSWYQQALGQGPQFIFQYYREEENGRGNFPPRFSGLQFPNYSSELNVNALELDDSALYLCASSLRGFEAFFGQGTRLTVV.

This clone was counted a single time. This chain links TRBV5-1 with TRBJ2-1; 13 positions agree with TRBD2. Trimming at V came to 3 bases and at J to 2 bases, leaving 5 bases not matched to a gene. The CDR3 covers 17 residues. CDR1 SGHRS and CDR2 YFSETQ come from the germline V gene. CDR3 sequence reads: CASSSPTSGGTYNEQFF. The CDR3 DNA reads as TGCGCCAGCAGCTCGCCGACTAGCGGGGGGACCTACAATGAGCAGTTCTTC. Combining the CDR3 with reference TRBV5-1 and TRBJ2-1 gives the whole variable domain KAGVTQTPRYLIKTRGQQVTLSCSPISGHRSVSWYQQTPGQGLQFLFEYFSETQRNKGNFPGRFSGRQFSNSRSEMNVSTLELGDSALYLCASSSPTSGGTYNEQFFGPGTRLTVL.

In this sample, this clone turned up a few times. In DNA, the CDR3 is TGTGCCAGCAGCTCCTCGGGGGGGAACTATGGCTACACCTTC. Its translation: CASSSSGGNYGYTF. The V gene is TRBV4-2, the J gene TRBJ1-2, with a tentative D call TRBD1 (5 bases). The CDR3 has 14 residues. The V end was cut by 5 bases, the J end by 2 bases, with 12 bases between. Germline loops: CDR1 LGHNA, CDR2 YNFKEQ.

With respect to this clone: The same CDR3 is also encoded by other DNA sequences in this sample. J is TRBJ1-2 and V is TRBV5-1; D unresolved. The CDR3 has 13 residues. The V end lost 0 bases, the J end lost 2 bases, and 5 bases lay between the germline ends. Germline V lookup: CDR1 SGHRS, CDR2 YFSETQ. The CDR3 here is CASSLGQNYGYTF. CDR3 bases: TGCGCCAGCAGCTTGGGACAAAACTATGGCTACACCTTC. The whole variable domain, remainder taken from reference TRBV5-1 and TRBJ1-2, is KAGVTQTPRYLIKTRGQQVTLSCSPISGHRSVSWYQQTPGQGLQFLFEYFSETQRNKGNFPGRFSGRQFSNSRSEMNVSTLELGDSALYLCASSLGQNYGYTFGSGTRLTVV.

The J gene is TRBJ2-3, the V gene TRBV5-4; 7 bases line up with TRBD1. V trimming: 6 bases; J trimming: 0 bases; junction bases outside the gene matches: 7. The CDR3 totals 15 residues. Germline V CDR1 and CDR2: SGHNT, YYREEE (reference sequence). In nucleotides, the CDR3 is TGTGCCAGCACCATCCCGACAGGGAGCACAGATACGCAGTATTTT. Its translation: CASTIPTGSTDTQYF.

The CDR3 sequence: CASRDRVGQPQHF. CDR3 DNA: TGTGCCAGCAGGGACAGGGTTGGGCAGCCCCAGCATTTT. The chain is built from TRBV7-2 and TRBJ1-5, with 8 bases identical to TRBD1. CDR1 and CDR2 from the germline V gene are SGHTA and FQGNSA. After removal of 6 bases from V and 7 bases from J, the junction contained 5 bases not matched to a gene. CDR3 length equals 13 residues.

J is TRBJ2-6 and V is TRBV27; 7 bases map to TRBD2. CDR1 MNHEY and CDR2 SMNVEV come from the germline V gene (reference sequence). This CDR3 contains 17 residues. V shed 5 bases and J 0 bases; nucleotides not matched to a gene: 7. CDR3 region: CASSPRGGLSGANVLTF. Written as DNA, the CDR3 is TGTGCCAGCAGTCCCCGGGGAGGGCTCTCTGGGGCCAACGTCCTGACTTTC.

V gene TRBV21-1 combines with J gene TRBJ2-5; the table's D call TRBD1 went unverified against the DNA. TRBV21-1 is assigned pseudogene status. The CDR3 length is 15 residues. The CDR3 region is CASSQRTGEEETQYF. CDR3 in DNA: TGTGCCAGCAGCCAGAGGACAGGGGAGGAAGAGACCCAGTACTTC.

This chain links TRBV9 with TRBJ2-2, with D possibly being TRBD1 (7 bases). Trimming took 0 bases from V and 6 from J, leaving 15 bases between them. The length of the CDR3 is 16 residues. From germline, CDR1 is SGDLS and CDR2 YYNGEE. The CDR3 DNA reads as TGTGCCAGCAGCGTAGGGGCCAGGGGGGACGCCGGGGAGCTGTTTTTT. Encoded protein: CASSVGARGDAGELFF.

In its sample, this clone was seen a few times. The chain recombines TRBV9 with TRBJ1-2, with a weak D call TRBD1 (5 bases). Germline CDR1 and CDR2: SGDLS and YYNGEE. V shed 0 bases and J shed 4 bases, with 10 bases lying between them. The CDR3 loop spans 14 amino acids. CDR3 protein: CASSVATGGYGYTF. DNA of the CDR3: TGTGCCAGCAGCGTAGCTACGGGGGGCTATGGCTACACCTTC.

V gene TRBV13 combines with J gene TRBJ2-7; 8 nucleotides match TRBD2. V shed 5 bases, J shed 0 bases, and the junction held 12 bases outside the gene matches. The germline CDR1 and CDR2 sequences are PRHDT and FYEKMQ (reference sequence). CDR3 length: 17 amino acids. CDR3 bases: TGTGCCAGCAGCCTACGTTGGGGAGCGGGGGCCTCCTACGAGCAGTACTTC. Translating gives CASSLRWGAGASYEQYF.

This clone was observed a few times. The chain uses TRBV4-1 and TRBJ2-6, with 9 bases fitting TRBD1. V lost 2 bases and J lost 4; bases outside the gene matches: 3. Per the germline V gene, CDR1 is MGHRA and CDR2 is YSYEKL. The CDR3 contains 16 residues. The CDR3 is CASSQLQGAGANVLTF. The CDR3 coding sequence is TGCGCCAGCAGCCAACTACAGGGGGCGGGGGCCAACGTCCTGACTTTC.

This clone was seen only a few times. The chain is built from TRBV4-1 and TRBJ2-3; 12 bases map to TRBD2. CDR1 is MGHRA, CDR2 YSYEKL, per germline. Germline trimming cut 4 bases from V and 0 bases from J; bases unmatched to any gene: 2. The CDR3 length is 16 residues. CDR3 residues: CASSPTSGGSTDTQYF. Written as DNA, the CDR3 is TGCGCCAGCAGCCCGACTAGCGGGGGAAGCACAGATACGCAGTATTTT.

This clone was detected ten times or more. V usage is TRBV7-9 and J usage is TRBJ2-3; unclear D gene. The germline V and J ends were trimmed by 0 bases and 10 bases, with 11 bases remaining between them. This CDR3 contains 13 residues. In germline, CDR1 is SEHNR, CDR2 FQNEAQ (reference sequence). As DNA, the CDR3 is TGTGCCAGCAGCTTAGCTTCGCGTCCCCCGCAGTATTTT. Translated, it gives CASSLASRPPQYF. Complete variable domain (other parts from reference TRBV7-9 and TRBJ2-3): DTGVSQNPRHKITKRGQNVTFRCDPISEHNRLYWYRQTLGQGPEFLTYFQNEAQLEKSRLLSDRFSAERPKGSFSTLEIQRTEQGDSAMYLCASSLASRPPQYFGPGTRLTVL.

This clone was seen a few times. The chain uses TRBV7-9 and TRBJ2-1; TRBD2 aligns across 8 bases. The J segment lost 0 bases and the V segment lost 4 bases, leaving 2 bases of the junction unmatched. Germline V CDR1 and CDR2: SEHNR, FQNEAQ (reference sequence). There are 15 residues in the CDR3. The CDR3 sequence: CASSSTSASYNEQFF. CDR3 nucleotides: TGTGCCAGCAGCTCGACTAGCGCCTCCTACAATGAGCAGTTCTTC.

This clone has more than one count but fewer than ten. The chain has TRBV7-2 and TRBJ2-5; 9 nucleotides agree with TRBD1. V shed 1 base and J 1 base; nucleotides not matched to a gene: 7. The CDR3 sequence is 17 residues long. Per the germline V gene, CDR1 is SGHTA and CDR2 is FQGNSA. The DNA for the CDR3 is TGTGCCAGCAGCTTAGTCCCGGGACAGGGTGCCCAAGAGACCCAGTACTTC. This translates into CASSLVPGQGAQETQYF.

The chain employs TRBV19 and TRBJ2-3; D perhaps matches TRBD1 (6 bases). V was clipped by 8 bases and J by 3 bases, with 12 bases between them. This CDR3 has 13 amino acids. The V gene's germline CDR1 is LNHDA and CDR2 SQIVND (reference sequence). Here the CDR3 DNA reads TGTGCCAGTCATATTCAGGGGACAGATACGCAGTATTTT. Amino acids: CASHIQGTDTQYF.